Presented here are 13 T cell receptor beta chains from one specimen sequenced in a study of beta chain features in type 1 diabetes (dated by TCRdb to 2017 to 2018). Libraries were prepared through the immunoSEQ multiplex PCR assay. The High Capacity cDNA Reverse Transcription Kit was used to reverse transcribe all of the isolated RNA, meaning that expressed TCRB transcripts were what got sequenced. The clones in this table, taken by TCRdb from immuneACCESS, are in-frame only. Not every clone is retained; where verified, under half of the shortfall comes from an unresolved V gene, and the cause of the rest is unknown. The sample table holds roughly 450,000 clones, of which approximately 15% were seen once. Together, the top ten hold about 0.034% of the sample. The sequencing input was naive CD4+ T cells from blood. Reading the label with the study, this specimen's cell subset or site is: true naive CD4+ T cells. Receptors originate from a young man in good health.

This clone showed up just a few times. The chain carries TRBV9 and TRBJ2-7; D perhaps matches TRBD2 (5 bases). The CDR3 has 15 amino acids. V lost 4 bases and J lost 1, with 15 bases in between. Looked up from germline, CDR1 is SGDLS and CDR2 is YYNGEE. CDR3 DNA: TGTGCCAGCAGCCCCCGGACGGGGTTATCCTACGAGCAGTACGTC. It encodes CASSPRTGLSYEQYV.

There are a few counts of this clone. This chain uses TRBV6-1 with TRBJ2-1; perhaps TRBD2 as D (5 bases). In germline, CDR1 is MNHNS, CDR2 SASEGT. Between the trimmed V and J ends, which lost 4 bases and 8 bases, there was a span of 15 bases. There are 14 residues in the CDR3. CDR3 residues: CASSGTRMGDEQFF. CDR3 in DNA: TGTGCCAGCAGTGGAACCCGTATGGGAGATGAGCAGTTCTTC.

This clone occurred a few times. This sequence joins TRBV2 and TRBJ1-6; TRBD1 agrees at 9 bases. CDR3 size: 14 residues. Germline CDR1 is SNHLY and CDR2 is FYNNEI. V dropped 6 bases and J dropped 8; count of bases not matched to a gene: 5. CDR3: CASSLGQGDSPLHF. In DNA form, the CDR3 reads TGTGCCAGCAGCTTGGGACAGGGTGATTCACCCCTCCACTTT.

This sequence joins TRBV6-6 and TRBJ2-7; possible D gene TRBD2, 6 bases. The CDR3 totals 13 residues. The germline V gene encodes CDR1 MNHNY and CDR2 SVGAGI (reference sequence). V lost 3 bases and J 2 bases, leaving 8 bases between the germline ends. CDR3 coding DNA: TGTGCCAGCAGTTATCGGGGGACCTACGAGCAGTACGTC. This encodes CASSYRGTYEQYV.

This clone appeared a few times. This chain connects TRBV20-1 to TRBJ2-5; 7 bases align to TRBD2. The CDR3 runs to 11 residues. V trimming: 5 bases; J trimming: 4 bases; junction bases outside the gene matches: 1. Germline-derived CDR1 and CDR2 are DFQATT and SNEGSKA (reference sequence). CDR3 nucleotide sequence: TGCAGTGCTGTAGCGGGAGAGACCCAGTACTTC. It is translated as CSAVAGETQYF.

This clone has a handful of counts. This chain joins TRBV21-1 and TRBJ1-4. TRBV21-1 is a pseudogene. This CDR3 spans 17 amino acids. In DNA form, the CDR3 reads TGTGCCAGCAGCAAAGGCAAGAACCCGACGGGTAATGAAAAACTGTTTTTT. It encodes CASSKGKNPTGNEKLFF.

This clone has a count of ten or more. The CDR3 bases are TGTGCCAGCAGTGACTTCAACGTCCTGACTTTC. As protein: CASSDFNVLTF. The chain has TRBV2 and TRBJ2-6; no reliable D call. Trimming took 3 bases from V and 9 from J, leaving 3 bases between them. CDR3 length: 11 amino acids. Germline CDR1 is SNHLY and CDR2 is FYNNEI.

This clone has only a few counts. The chain recombines TRBV9 with TRBJ2-1; the D gene is possibly TRBD2 (5 bases). The ends were cut back, 0 bases at V and 3 bases at J, with 13 bases in the middle. This CDR3 contains 16 residues. The germline gives CDR1 SGDLS, CDR2 YYNGEE. The CDR3 DNA reads as TGTGCCAGCAGCGTAGGAAGGCGGGTGAGCTACAATGAGCAGTTCTTC. Translating it yields CASSVGRRVSYNEQFF.

This clone was seen more than once but under ten times. V and J are TRBV30 and TRBJ1-2; D may be TRBD1 (6 bases). With 1 base removed from V and 8 bases from J, the gap between germline ends came to 11 bases. CDR1 is GTSNPN, CDR2 SVGIG, per germline (reference sequence). The length of the CDR3 is 12 residues. The chain's CDR3 is CAWSAPTGGYTF. CDR3 in DNA: TGTGCCTGGAGTGCTCCTACAGGGGGCTACACCTTC.

This chain joins TRBV13 and TRBJ2-1; 7 bases fit TRBD2. Germline V gives CDR1 PRHDT, CDR2 FYEKMQ (reference sequence). The CDR3 sequence is 14 residues long. The V gene end was trimmed by 4 bases and the J gene end by 5 bases; junction bases not matched to a gene: 5. The CDR3 protein is CASSSGLVNNEQFF. DNA for the CDR3: TGTGCCAGCAGCTCCGGACTAGTCAACAATGAGCAGTTCTTC.

This clone was found a few times. The genes are TRBV6-5 and TRBJ1-1, with D unclear. This CDR3 is 13 amino acids long. V lost 2 bases and J lost 1, with 5 bases in between. Germline V gives CDR1 MNHEY, CDR2 SVGAGI. The CDR3 DNA follows: TGTGCCAGCAGTTACCCAGGGAACACTGAAGCTTTCTTT. Translating it yields CASSYPGNTEAFF.

This clone was counted a few times. The chain links TRBV30 to TRBJ1-1, with D uncertain. This CDR3 region has 13 residues. Trimming took off 0 bases at V and 4 bases at J, with 9 bases between the two ends. CDR1 GTSNPN and CDR2 SVGIG come from the germline V gene (reference sequence). The CDR3 coding sequence is TGTGCCTGGAGTGTACTATCGTTCACTGAAGCTTTCTTT. This sequence encodes CAWSVLSFTEAFF.

The rearrangement joins TRBV7-2 to TRBJ2-5; perhaps TRBD2 as D (6 bases). Germline V gene data show CDR1 as SGHTA and CDR2 as FQGNSA. The CDR3 length is 16 residues. The ends were cut back, 5 bases at V and 1 base at J, with 17 bases in the middle. Here the CDR3 reads CASSQRGGRGQETQYF. The DNA of the CDR3 is TGTGCCAGCAGCCAGAGGGGTGGGCGGGGCCAAGAGACCCAGTACTTC.